The 20 T cell receptor beta chains in this list originate from one sample, sequenced in a study of a mutant IDH1 vaccine in newly diagnosed glioma. Time point described: baseline, week 1 (first vaccination visit). Regarding treatment: pre-vaccination baseline after standard-of-care therapy. Clones were sequenced by immunoSEQ multiplex PCR, and TCRdb holds only the in-frame ones, with some missing. The sample consists of 90,000 to 95,000 clones, around 82% of them appearing once. This material consisted of PBMCs, taken from a glioma patient treated with radiotherapy, temozolomide or both. The receptors were sampled from a woman aged 45-59 years with glioma.

The genes are TRBV5-4 and TRBJ1-4; D possibly corresponds to TRBD1 (5 bases). The germline gives CDR1 SGHNT, CDR2 YYREEE (reference sequence). CDR3 length equals 15 residues. Between the trimmed V and J ends, which lost 3 bases and 8 bases, there was a span of 17 bases. CDR3 DNA sequence: TGTGCCAGCAGCTATAGGGGCGGGCCAGGCGAAAAACTGTTTTTT. It is translated as CASSYRGGPGEKLFF. The variable domain in full, with the rest retrieved from reference TRBV5-4 and TRBJ1-4, is ETGVTQSPTHLIKTRGQQVTLRCSSQSGHNTVSWYQQALGQGPQFIFQYYREEENGRGNFPPRFSGLQFPNYSSELNVNALELDDSALYLCASSYRGGPGEKLFFGSGTQLSVL.

This chain uses TRBV2 with TRBJ1-4; the D gene is possibly TRBD1 (6 bases). V shed 2 bases and J shed 4 bases, with 11 bases lying between them. CDR1 is SNHLY and CDR2 is FYNNEI in the germline V gene. The CDR3 spans 15 residues. The CDR3: CASSETGGFNEKLFF. The CDR3 nucleotides read TGTGCCAGCAGTGAAACGGGGGGCTTTAATGAAAAACTGTTTTTT.

The CDR3 coding sequence is TGTGCCAGCAGCCCTCCCAATGAAAAACTGTTTTTT. Encoded protein: CASSPPNEKLFF. This chain uses TRBV14 with TRBJ1-4; D is unresolved. The CDR3 loop spans 12 amino acids. Germline-derived CDR1 and CDR2 are SGHDN and FVKESK. Trimming pared 4 bases from V and 5 bases from J, leaving 5 bases between.

This chain links TRBV7-9 with TRBJ1-1, with D unclear. The CDR3 is made up of 13 amino acids. V dropped 4 bases and J dropped 7 bases, with 13 bases sitting between them. Germline loops: CDR1 SEHNR, CDR2 FQNEAQ (reference sequence). The CDR3: CASSSKTGIEAFF. In DNA form, the CDR3 reads TGTGCCAGCAGCTCCAAGACCGGGATTGAAGCTTTCTTT.

The CDR3 DNA reads as TGTGCCAGCAGCTTGGGGGTATATATCTCCTATAATTCACCCCTCCACTTT. Protein: CASSLGVYISYNSPLHF. The rearrangement links TRBV7-2 to TRBJ1-6; possibly TRBD1 for D (5 bases). The V end was cut by 3 bases, the J end by 0 bases, with 12 bases between. The CDR3 has 17 amino acids. Germline V gene data show CDR1 as SGHTA and CDR2 as FQGNSA.

V usage is TRBV30 and J usage is TRBJ2-7; TRBD1 matches at 8 bases. The CDR3 has 13 residues. V lost 1 base to trimming and J lost 5 bases; unmatched junction nucleotides: 4. Germline CDR1 is GTSNPN and CDR2 is SVGIG (reference sequence). CDR3 nucleotides: TGTGCCTGGAGTGAGACAGGGGCTAACGAGCAGTACTTC. Translation gives CAWSETGANEQYF.

The V call is TRBV6-5, the J call TRBJ2-7, with 7 bases lining up with TRBD2. Per the germline V gene, CDR1 is MNHEY and CDR2 is SVGAGI. The trim removed 4 bases at V and 3 bases at J, leaving 3 bases unmatched. This CDR3 has 13 amino acids. The CDR3: CASSSPGGYEQYF. The CDR3 DNA sequence: TGTGCCAGCAGTTCCCCGGGGGGCTACGAGCAGTACTTC.

The chain links TRBV4-2 to TRBJ1-5; D is undetermined. CDR3 length equals 12 residues. V was shortened by 3 bases and J by 6 bases, with 6 bases between the two germline ends. Germline-derived CDR1 and CDR2 are LGHNA and YNFKEQ. CDR3 in DNA: TGTGCCAGCAGCCAGGTTGGTCAGCCCCAGCATTTT. Translating it yields CASSQVGQPQHF.

The chain is built from TRBV6-4 and TRBJ1-2; a weak D match, TRBD1 (6 bases). V lost 0 bases, J lost 5 bases, and 19 bases lay in between. Germline V gives CDR1 MRHNA, CDR2 SNTAGT. There are 17 residues in the CDR3. The CDR3 reads CASSDSTSGALGYGYTF. CDR3 DNA sequence: TGTGCCAGCAGTGACTCGACGTCAGGGGCTCTTGGGTATGGCTACACCTTC.

V gene TRBV4-2 combines with J gene TRBJ1-1; a possible D gene is TRBD1 (6 bases). The CDR3 loop spans 15 amino acids. Germline assignment: CDR1 LGHNA and CDR2 YNFKEQ. V lost 1 base and J lost 1, with 10 bases in between. The CDR3 here is CASSQVQGGNTEAFF. The CDR3 region has the DNA TGTGCCAGCAGCCAAGTACAGGGAGGGAACACTGAAGCTTTCTTT.

The rearrangement joins TRBV30 to TRBJ1-5, with D hard to call. The length of the CDR3 is 13 residues. Trimming took 3 bases from V and 1 from J, leaving 7 bases between them. In germline, CDR1 is GTSNPN, CDR2 SVGIG (reference sequence). CDR3 bases: TGTGCCTGGAGCAAACAGAGCAATCAGCCCCAGCATTTT. It yields the protein CAWSKQSNQPQHF.

The CDR3 loop reads CASSHATSGGAIEQFF. In DNA form, the CDR3 reads TGTGCCAGCAGTCACGCAACTAGCGGGGGGGCCATTGAGCAGTTCTTC. The chain recombines TRBV14 with TRBJ2-1; 13 bases match TRBD2. The trim removed 6 bases at V and 9 bases at J, leaving 11 bases unmatched. The CDR3 extends over 16 amino acids. CDR1 is SGHDN and CDR2 is FVKESK in the germline V gene.

The genes are TRBV4-2 and TRBJ2-1; possible D gene TRBD2, 6 bases. Germline CDR1 reads LGHNA; CDR2 reads YNFKEQ. V gave up 4 bases and J gave up 0 bases, with 16 bases separating them. CDR3 length: 17 residues. CDR3 sequence (DNA): TGTGCCAGCAGCCCCCTTGACCGGGGGAGCTCCTACAATGAGCAGTTCTTC. Translated: CASSPLDRGSSYNEQFF.

This clone has a count of ten or more. This chain connects TRBV19 to TRBJ1-5; D not resolved. Germline values: CDR1 LNHDA, CDR2 SQIVND (reference sequence). This CDR3 comprises 15 residues. With 7 bases removed from V and 0 bases from J, the gap between germline ends came to 13 bases. The DNA of the CDR3 is TGTGCCAGTACCGGGGAGGGCGATAGCAATCAGCCCCAGCATTTT. Amino acid sequence: CASTGEGDSNQPQHF.

The V call is TRBV2, the J call TRBJ2-5, with 12 nucleotides matching TRBD2. Germline V lookup: CDR1 SNHLY, CDR2 FYNNEI. V trimming: 4 bases; J trimming: 1 base; junction bases outside the gene matches: 1. The CDR3 has 15 amino acids. This chain's CDR3 is CASSGTSGAQETQYF. CDR3 coding DNA: TGTGCCAGCAGTGGGACTAGCGGGGCCCAAGAGACCCAGTACTTC.

This chain connects TRBV2 to TRBJ2-5; D not resolved. The CDR3 extends over 11 amino acids. CDR1 and CDR2 (germline): SNHLY, FYNNEI. Trimming cost V 3 bases and J 2 bases, with 1 base left between them. CDR3 sequence (DNA): TGTGCCAGCAGTGATCAAGAGACCCAGTACTTC. Translated: CASSDQETQYF.

The chain couples TRBV10-2 to TRBJ2-7; D possibly uses TRBD1 or TRBD2 (6 bases each). Trimming took 2 bases from V and 4 from J, leaving 15 bases between them. CDR3 length: 15 amino acids. CDR1 is WSHSY, CDR2 SAAADI, per germline. CDR3 nucleotides: TGCGCCAGCAGTGAGCTAGGAGGGGGTTTATACGAGCAGTACTTC. Translating it yields CASSELGGGLYEQYF.

The V call is TRBV5-1, the J call TRBJ2-2; the match to TRBD1 covers 12 bases. This CDR3 spans 18 amino acids. Germline V gene sequence: CDR1 SGHRS, CDR2 YFSETQ. V was clipped by 0 bases and J by 5 bases; unmatched bases: 8. CDR3: CASSLAGTGGARTGELFF. The CDR3 region has the DNA TGCGCCAGCAGCTTGGCCGGGACAGGGGGCGCGAGGACCGGGGAGCTGTTTTTT.

CDR3 coding DNA: TGTGCCAGCAGCTTAGAACGGCAGTCCGGGGAGCTGTTTTTT. Translating it yields CASSLERQSGELFF. The chain couples TRBV11-2 to TRBJ2-2, with unresolved D. Germline CDR1 SGHAT, CDR2 FQNNGV. The CDR3 loop spans 14 amino acids. V lost 0 bases and J lost 6, with 8 bases in between.

V and J are TRBV6-6 and TRBJ2-7, with TRBD1 as a possible D gene (6 bases). CDR3 length: 14 residues. Germline V gene lookup returns CDR1 MNHNY and CDR2 SVGAGI (reference sequence). V was trimmed by 7 bases and J by 5 bases, leaving 18 bases between them. For the CDR3, the DNA is TGTGCCAGCACCCTACAGAGGGGGAGCAACGAGCAGTACTTC. Protein: CASTLQRGSNEQYF.